Below, one T cell receptor (beta chain) is given with its context. Per the original methods: By means of reference gene primer amplification, nucleated cell counts were estimated. Clones were sequenced by immunoSEQ multiplex PCR, and TCRdb holds only the in-frame ones, with some missing. That table furnishes V, J and clone size, whereas the DNA furnished D and trimming. The table shows 150,000 to 200,000 clones, with approximately 85% occurring only once. The data were taken from a study of blood T cell repertoires in COVID-19. Study-wide context: The samples span acute and convalescent COVID-19 from the United States, Italy and Spain. From T cells, B-cell-depleted T cells, or PBMCs came the material, which was cDNA or gDNA.

Germline loops: CDR1 ENHRY, CDR2 SYGVKD. The CDR3 runs 16 residues. With V trimmed by 4 bases and J by 3 bases, 5 bases remained unmatched. The sample consisted of peripheral blood. This TCR was sampled from a human donor with active or convalescent COVID-19. The donor label of this sample is uncertain. This chain connects TRBV10-3 to TRBJ2-2, with 10 positions matching TRBD2. The CDR3 DNA sequence: TGTGCCATCAGTGGGGGGCTAGCGGGAGACACCGGGGAGCTGTTTTTT. Translating it yields CAISGGLAGDTGELFF.